Sequencing of this T cell receptor beta chain was carried out in a study of cytotoxic CD8 clonotypes in ibrutinib-treated CLL. Turning to this clone: Its antigen is undetermined.

The authors obtained approximately 2 micrograms of genomic DNA from cryopreserved PBMCs for TCR beta libraries. Method: immunoSEQ multiplex PCR; TCRdb's copy keeps in-frame clones and lacks some. The sample gives around 160,000 clones, more than 70% of which show up once; 3% to 3.5% is in the top ten. Study conclusions and caveats: At progression, clonality fell back toward baseline after rising at ibrutinib response.

J gave up 0 bases and V 9 bases, and 10 bases lay outside the gene matches. CDR3 length equals 16 residues. CDR1 LNHDA and CDR2 SQIVND come from the germline V gene (reference sequence). V usage is TRBV19 and J usage is TRBJ1-5, with 8 positions matching TRBD1. The source was PBMCs, collected at disease progression, from a patient treated with ibrutinib. The source is a human donor with chronic lymphocytic leukemia. CDR3 nucleotide sequence: TGTGCCAGACAATGGGGGGACAGGTTTAGCAATCAGCCCCAGCATTTT. Amino acids: CARQWGDRFSNQPQHF.